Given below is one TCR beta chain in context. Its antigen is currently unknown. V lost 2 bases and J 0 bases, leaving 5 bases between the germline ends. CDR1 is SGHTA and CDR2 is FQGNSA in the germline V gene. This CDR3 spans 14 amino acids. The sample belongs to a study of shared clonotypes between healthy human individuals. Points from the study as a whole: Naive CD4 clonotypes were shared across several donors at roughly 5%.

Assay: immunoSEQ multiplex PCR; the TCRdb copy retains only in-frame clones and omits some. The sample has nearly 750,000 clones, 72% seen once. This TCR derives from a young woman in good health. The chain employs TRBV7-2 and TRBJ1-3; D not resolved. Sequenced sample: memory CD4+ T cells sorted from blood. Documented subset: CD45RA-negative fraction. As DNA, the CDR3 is TGTGCCAGCAGCTTATACACCTCTGGAAACACCATATATTTT. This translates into CASSLYTSGNTIYF.